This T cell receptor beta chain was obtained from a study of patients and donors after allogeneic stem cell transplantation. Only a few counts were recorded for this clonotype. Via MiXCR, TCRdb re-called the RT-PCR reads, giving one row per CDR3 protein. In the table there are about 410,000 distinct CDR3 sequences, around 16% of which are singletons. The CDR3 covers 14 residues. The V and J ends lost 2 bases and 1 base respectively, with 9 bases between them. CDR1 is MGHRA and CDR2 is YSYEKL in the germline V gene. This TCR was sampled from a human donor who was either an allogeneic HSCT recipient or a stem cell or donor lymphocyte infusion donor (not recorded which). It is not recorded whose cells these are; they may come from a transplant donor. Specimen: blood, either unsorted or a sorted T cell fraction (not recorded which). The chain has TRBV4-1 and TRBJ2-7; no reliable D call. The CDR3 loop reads CASSQSRGSYEQYF. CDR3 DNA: TGCGCCAGCAGCCAATCTAGAGGATCCTACGAGCAGTACTTC.